This record concerns one TCR beta chain sequence. The CDR3 length is 15 residues. CDR1 SGHNT and CDR2 YENEEA come from the germline V gene. With 6 bases removed from V and 0 bases from J, the gap between germline ends came to 12 bases. Treatment of the sample: preoperative locoregional IRX-2 cytokine immunotherapy. Method: immunoSEQ multiplex PCR; TCRdb's copy keeps in-frame clones and lacks some. The data contain roughly 93,000 clones, about nine tenths of them singletons. This sample stems from a study of preoperative IRX-2 immunotherapy in early breast cancer. The sequencing here drew on tumor tissue, taken after IRX-2 immunotherapy. The chain uses TRBV11-3 and TRBJ1-3, with a possible D match to TRBD1 (6 bases). The TCR comes from a human donor with breast cancer. The CDR3 coding sequence is TGTGCCAGCAGGTTACAGGGAAGCTCTGGAAACACCATATATTTT. Its translation: CASRLQGSSGNTIYF.